This entry describes one T cell receptor (beta chain). The antigen remains undetermined. This entry comes from a study of T cells in localized non-small cell lung cancer. Profiled with immunoSEQ multiplex PCR; TCRdb holds only in-frame clones, not every one. The sample records about 11,000 clones, roughly 84% being singletons. Points from the study as a whole: Heterogeneity remains possible because sequencing was limited to only one tumor region. Median around 56 top-100 tumor clones were shared with paired adjacent lung.

Trimming cost V 6 bases and J 1 base, with 13 bases left between them. CDR3 length: 15 amino acids. Germline V gene lookup returns CDR1 LNHDA and CDR2 SQIVND (reference sequence). This receptor was obtained from an older male donor with stage I lung adenocarcinoma. V and J are TRBV19 and TRBJ1-5; tentatively, D is TRBD1 (5 bases). Sequences were derived from peripheral blood, sampled before any cancer treatment. Here the CDR3 DNA reads TGTGCCAGTAGAAGGGGAGAACACAGCAATCAGCCCCAGCATTTT. Protein sequence: CASRRGEHSNQPQHF.